Presented here are 18 T cell receptor beta chains from one specimen sequenced in a study of blood T cell repertoires in COVID-19. The repertoire was sequenced with immunoSEQ multiplex PCR; TCRdb's copy has only in-frame clones and lacks some. The sample has about 120,000 clones, 80% seen once. The sequencing input was peripheral blood. These receptors came from a man in his 70s with acute or convalescent COVID-19.

Of note for this clone: The junction and the germline gene differ at one end; a read error may be behind it. The gene calls are TRBV28 and TRBJ1-2; possibly TRBD1 for D (6 bases). Germline CDR1 is MDHEN and CDR2 is SYDVKM. The CDR3 contains 15 residues. Here the CDR3 reads CAISPGTYANYGYTF. For the CDR3, the DNA is TGTGCCATCAGTCCCGGGACATATGCTAACTATGGCTACACCTTC.

The chain couples TRBV5-1 to TRBJ1-4; D is ambiguous. V dropped 5 bases and J dropped 0 bases, with 8 bases sitting between them. Germline V lookup: CDR1 SGHRS, CDR2 YFSETQ. The CDR3 sequence is 14 residues long. The CDR3 reads CASSMRATNEKLFF. The CDR3 nucleotides are TGCGCCAGCAGTATGAGAGCAACTAATGAAAAACTGTTTTTT.

The rearrangement joins TRBV19 to TRBJ1-5; the match to TRBD1 covers 7 bases. The germline gives CDR1 LNHDA, CDR2 SQIVND (reference sequence). With 5 bases clipped from V and 6 bases from J, the junction kept 10 bases outside the gene matches. This CDR3 region has 15 residues. The CDR3 is CASSLRQGAFQPQHF. The CDR3 DNA follows: TGTGCCAGTAGTTTGAGACAGGGAGCCTTTCAGCCCCAGCATTTT.

This clone was observed once. This chain uses TRBV6-5 with TRBJ1-1; D perhaps matches TRBD1 (5 bases). The V gene lost 0 bases and the J gene lost 5 bases, with 13 bases spanning the gap. Germline CDR1 and CDR2: MNHEY and SVGAGI. The CDR3 is made up of 15 amino acids. In DNA, the CDR3 is TGTGCCAGCAGTTACTCGAGGGAGGGGCAGACTGAAGCTTTCTTT. Translating it yields CASSYSREGQTEAFF.

This chain connects TRBV18 to TRBJ1-5; 8 bases are shared with TRBD1. Germline values: CDR1 KGHSH, CDR2 LQKENI. CDR3 length equals 14 residues. With V trimmed by 2 bases and J by 7 bases, 4 bases remained unmatched. CDR3 amino acids: CASSPDRGEQPQHF. The CDR3 nucleotides read TGTGCCAGCTCACCAGACAGGGGAGAGCAGCCCCAGCATTTT.

The chain is built from TRBV6-1 and TRBJ2-7, with D possibly TRBD2 on 6 matching bases. The germline CDR1 and CDR2 sequences are MNHNS and SASEGT. The CDR3 runs to 15 residues. With 1 base removed from V and 3 bases from J, the gap between germline ends came to 13 bases. The CDR3 DNA reads as TGTGCCAGCAGTGAAGTAGCAAGGGGAGGCTACGAGCAGTACTTC. Residues: CASSEVARGGYEQYF.

The rearrangement joins TRBV9 to TRBJ1-2; weak D call: TRBD1 (5 bases). Germline CDR1 reads SGDLS; CDR2 reads YYNGEE. V lost 0 bases and J 4 bases, leaving 7 bases between the germline ends. This CDR3 has 13 amino acids. The chain's CDR3 is CASSVVGGYGYTF. Written as DNA, the CDR3 is TGTGCCAGCAGCGTAGTCGGGGGCTATGGCTACACCTTC.

The chain has TRBV6-5 and TRBJ1-1, with a tentative D call TRBD1 (6 bases). V was cut by 2 bases and J by 4 bases, with 8 bases left in between. Germline CDR1 reads MNHEY; CDR2 reads SVGAGI. The CDR3 length is 13 residues. The DNA of the CDR3 is TGTGCCAGCAGTTACACCAGGGGCACTGAAGCTTTCTTT. Amino acid sequence: CASSYTRGTEAFF.

The V and J genes are TRBV20-1 and TRBJ1-5; TRBD1 is a possible D gene (5 bases). Germline CDR1 reads DFQATT; CDR2 reads SNEGSKA (reference sequence). V shed 3 bases and J shed 4 bases, with 13 bases lying between them. The CDR3 loop spans 14 amino acids. The CDR3 here is CSASPAGGNQPQHF. The CDR3 nucleotides read TGCAGTGCTAGTCCGGCGGGGGGTAATCAGCCCCAGCATTTT.

The chain employs TRBV28 and TRBJ2-3, with unresolved D. V lost 4 bases and J lost 3, with 14 bases in between. Germline CDR1 MDHEN, CDR2 SYDVKM. This CDR3 spans 15 amino acids. This CDR3 reads CASSSPAGRTDTQYF. In DNA, the CDR3 is TGTGCCAGCAGTTCGCCGGCCGGCAGGACAGATACGCAGTATTTT. The full variable domain, rest sourced from reference TRBV28 and TRBJ2-3, is DVKVTQSSRYLVKRTGEKVFLECVQDMDHENMFWYRQDPGLGLRLIYFSYDVKMKEKGDIPEGYSVSREKKERFSLILESASTNQTSMYLCASSSPAGRTDTQYFGPGTRLTVL.

V is TRBV4-1 and J is TRBJ2-7; 12 nucleotides match TRBD2. With 4 bases clipped from V and 7 bases from J, the junction kept 17 bases outside the gene matches. The CDR3 sequence is 18 residues long. In germline, CDR1 is MGHRA, CDR2 YSYEKL. DNA for the CDR3: TGCGCCAGCAGCCCCCCAACCACTCTAGCGGGGGGGCCGGAGGAGCAGTACTTC. Its protein product is CASSPPTTLAGGPEEQYF.

This rearrangement joins TRBV5-1 to TRBJ1-2; 8 bases map to TRBD1. Germline V gene lookup returns CDR1 SGHRS and CDR2 YFSETQ. V was pared by 5 bases and J by 6 bases, with 3 bases of the junction left unmatched. There are 12 residues in the CDR3. In DNA form, the CDR3 reads TGCGCCAGCAGTCCGACAGGGGATGGCTACACCTTC. This sequence encodes CASSPTGDGYTF. Using reference TRBV5-1 and TRBJ1-2 for the parts outside the CDR3, the full variable domain is KAGVTQTPRYLIKTRGQQVTLSCSPISGHRSVSWYQQTPGQGLQFLFEYFSETQRNKGNFPGRFSGRQFSNSRSEMNVSTLELGDSALYLCASSPTGDGYTFGSGTRLTVV.

V usage is TRBV2 and J usage is TRBJ2-7, with a possible D match to TRBD1 (5 bases). CDR1 and CDR2 (germline): SNHLY, FYNNEI. The length of the CDR3 is 13 residues. Trimming shortened V by 10 bases and J by 6 bases, and 19 bases separated the two germline ends. For the CDR3, the DNA is TGTGCCATGATAAAACCCCTGGGGCGCGAGCAGTACTTC. As protein: CAMIKPLGREQYF.

This chain links TRBV30 with TRBJ1-2; TRBD1 is a possible D gene (5 bases). This CDR3 contains 14 residues. Trimming removed 0 bases at V and 5 bases at J, with 13 bases between. Germline CDR1 and CDR2: GTSNPN and SVGIG (reference sequence). The CDR3 region is CAWSVQLGGYGYTF. The DNA for the CDR3 is TGTGCCTGGAGTGTACAATTGGGGGGGTATGGCTACACCTTC.

This rearrangement joins TRBV7-2 to TRBJ2-7; tentative D call: TRBD1 (5 bases). This CDR3 has 12 residues. Germline CDR1 and CDR2: SGHTA and FQGNSA. The germline V and J ends were trimmed by 5 bases and 6 bases, with 11 bases remaining between them. CDR3 in amino acids: CASSVNRLEQYF. Written as DNA, the CDR3 is TGTGCCAGCAGCGTAAACAGGCTCGAGCAGTACTTC.

The sample holds one count of this clone. The V and J genes are TRBV14 and TRBJ2-1; maybe TRBD1 (5 bases). CDR3 length: 16 residues. Trimming pared 0 bases from V and 3 bases from J, leaving 12 bases between. From germline, CDR1 is SGHDN and CDR2 FVKESK. This chain's CDR3 is CASSQDLGANYNEQFF. CDR3 in DNA: TGTGCCAGCAGCCAAGATTTAGGGGCTAACTACAATGAGCAGTTCTTC.

The V call is TRBV19, the J call TRBJ1-3; 8 bases agree with TRBD1. Trimming removed 8 bases from V and 0 bases from J; junction bases left unmatched: 15. The germline V gene has CDR1 LNHDA and CDR2 SQIVND (reference sequence). The CDR3 sequence is 18 residues long. The CDR3 sequence is CASSFRGLAQYSGNTIYF. For the CDR3, the DNA is TGTGCCAGTTCGTTCAGGGGGCTAGCCCAATACTCTGGAAACACCATATATTTT.

This clone has just a few counts. The gene calls are TRBV19 and TRBJ1-2; D is undetermined. CDR3 length equals 13 residues. In germline, CDR1 is LNHDA, CDR2 SQIVND (reference sequence). V was shortened by 5 bases and J by 7 bases, with 14 bases between the two germline ends. The CDR3 loop reads CASSPSSSSGYTF. The CDR3 DNA reads as TGTGCCAGTAGTCCTTCCTCAAGCTCTGGCTACACCTTC.